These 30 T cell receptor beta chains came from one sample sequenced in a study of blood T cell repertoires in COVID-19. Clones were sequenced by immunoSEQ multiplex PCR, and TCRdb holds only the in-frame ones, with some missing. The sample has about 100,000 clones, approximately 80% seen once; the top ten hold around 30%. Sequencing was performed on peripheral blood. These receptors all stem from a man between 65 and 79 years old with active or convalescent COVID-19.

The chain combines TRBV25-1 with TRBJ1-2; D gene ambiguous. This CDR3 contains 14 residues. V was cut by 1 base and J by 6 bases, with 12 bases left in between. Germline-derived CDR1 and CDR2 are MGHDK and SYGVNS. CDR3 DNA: TGTGCCAGCAGTGAATTTGTGTGGGGAGATGGCTACACCTTC. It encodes CASSEFVWGDGYTF.

In nucleotides, the CDR3 is TGTGCCAGCAGCCAGGGGGCTATGAACACTGAAGCTTTCTTT. It translates to CASSQGAMNTEAFF. V usage is TRBV3-1 (or the pseudogene TRBV3-2) and J usage is TRBJ1-1, with D possibly matching TRBD1 (6 bases). Trimming pared 3 bases from V and 0 bases from J, leaving 8 bases between. Germline V gives CDR1 LGHDT, CDR2 YNNKEL (reference sequence). This CDR3 comprises 14 residues.

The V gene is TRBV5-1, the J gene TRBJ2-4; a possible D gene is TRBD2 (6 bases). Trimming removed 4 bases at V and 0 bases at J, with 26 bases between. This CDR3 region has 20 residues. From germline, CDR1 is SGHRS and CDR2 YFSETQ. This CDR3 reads CASSLGQEGFTSLAKNIQYF. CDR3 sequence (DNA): TGCGCCAGCAGCCTTGGCCAGGAGGGGTTCACCTCACTAGCCAAAAACATTCAGTACTTC.

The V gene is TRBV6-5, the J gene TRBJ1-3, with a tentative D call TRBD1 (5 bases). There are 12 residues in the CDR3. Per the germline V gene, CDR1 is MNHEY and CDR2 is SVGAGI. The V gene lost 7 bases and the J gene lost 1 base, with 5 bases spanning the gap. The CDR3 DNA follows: TGTGCCAGCACAGGGTCTGGAAACACCATATATTTT. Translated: CASTGSGNTIYF.

CDR3 in amino acids: CASSPLPSGSTDTQYF. The CDR3 DNA sequence: TGTGCCAGCTCACCACTACCTAGCGGGAGCACAGATACGCAGTATTTT. The V and J genes are TRBV18 and TRBJ2-3; TRBD2 matches at 8 bases. The CDR3 totals 16 residues. Trimming removed 1 base from V and 0 bases from J; junction bases left unmatched: 3. Germline CDR1 is KGHSH and CDR2 is LQKENI.

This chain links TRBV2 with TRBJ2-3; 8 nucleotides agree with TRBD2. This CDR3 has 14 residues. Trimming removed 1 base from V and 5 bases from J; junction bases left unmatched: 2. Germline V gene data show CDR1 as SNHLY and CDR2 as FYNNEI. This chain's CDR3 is CASSEDLAGDTQYF. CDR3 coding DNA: TGTGCCAGCAGTGAAGATCTAGCGGGAGATACGCAGTATTTT.

CDR3 DNA: TGCGCCAGCAGCCAATGGCGGACAGATACGCAGTATTTT. Translating it yields CASSQWRTDTQYF. The V call is TRBV4-1, the J call TRBJ2-3, with D uncertain. V was trimmed by 2 bases and J by 3 bases, leaving 6 bases between them. The CDR3 totals 13 residues. Germline V CDR1 and CDR2: MGHRA, YSYEKL.

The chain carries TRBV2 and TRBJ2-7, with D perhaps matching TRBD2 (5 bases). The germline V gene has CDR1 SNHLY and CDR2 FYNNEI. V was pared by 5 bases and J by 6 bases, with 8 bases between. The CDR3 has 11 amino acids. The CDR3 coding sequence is TGTGCCAGCAGTCAGGAGGTCGAGCAGTACTTC. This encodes CASSQEVEQYF.

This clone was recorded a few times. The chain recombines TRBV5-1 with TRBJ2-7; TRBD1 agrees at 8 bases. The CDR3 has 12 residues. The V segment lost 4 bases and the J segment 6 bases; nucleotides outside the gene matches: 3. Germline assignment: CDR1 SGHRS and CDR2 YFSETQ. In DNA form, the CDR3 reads TGCGCCAGCAGCCCGGACAGGGTCGAGCAGTACTTC. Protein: CASSPDRVEQYF. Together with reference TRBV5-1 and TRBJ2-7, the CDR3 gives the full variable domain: KAGVTQTPRYLIKTRGQQVTLSCSPISGHRSVSWYQQTPGQGLQFLFEYFSETQRNKGNFPGRFSGRQFSNSRSEMNVSTLELGDSALYLCASSPDRVEQYFGPGTRLTVT.

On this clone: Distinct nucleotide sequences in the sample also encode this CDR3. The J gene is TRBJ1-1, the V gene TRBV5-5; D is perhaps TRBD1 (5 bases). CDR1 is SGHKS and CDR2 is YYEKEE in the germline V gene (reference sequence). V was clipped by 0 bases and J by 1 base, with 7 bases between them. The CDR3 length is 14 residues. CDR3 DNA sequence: TGTGCCAGCAGCTTGGTCGACAGGAACACTGAAGCTTTCTTT. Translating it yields CASSLVDRNTEAFF.

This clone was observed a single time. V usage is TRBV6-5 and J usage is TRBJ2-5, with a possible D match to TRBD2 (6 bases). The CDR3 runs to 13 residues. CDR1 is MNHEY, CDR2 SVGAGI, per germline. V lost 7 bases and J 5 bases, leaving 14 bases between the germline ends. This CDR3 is CASNRGIGETQYF. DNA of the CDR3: TGTGCCAGCAACCGCGGGATTGGGGAGACCCAGTACTTC.

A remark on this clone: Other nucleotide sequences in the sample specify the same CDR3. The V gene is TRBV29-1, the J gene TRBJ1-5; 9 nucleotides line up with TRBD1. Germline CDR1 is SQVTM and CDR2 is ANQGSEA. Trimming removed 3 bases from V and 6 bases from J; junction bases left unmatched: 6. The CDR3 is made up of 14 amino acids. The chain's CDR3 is CSVETGGIGQPQHF. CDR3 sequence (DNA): TGCAGCGTTGAGACAGGGGGTATAGGTCAGCCCCAGCATTTT.

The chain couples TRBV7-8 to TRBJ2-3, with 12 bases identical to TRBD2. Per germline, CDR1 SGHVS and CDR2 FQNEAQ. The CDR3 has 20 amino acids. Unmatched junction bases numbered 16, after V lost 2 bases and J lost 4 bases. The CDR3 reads CASSLPPRASGRGWADTQYF. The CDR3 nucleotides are TGTGCCAGCAGCTTACCCCCCCGGGCTAGCGGGAGGGGTTGGGCAGATACGCAGTATTTT.

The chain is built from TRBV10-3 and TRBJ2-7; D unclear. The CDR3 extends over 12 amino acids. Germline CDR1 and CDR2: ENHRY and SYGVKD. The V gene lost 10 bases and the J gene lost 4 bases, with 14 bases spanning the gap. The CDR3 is CATKTHGYEQYF. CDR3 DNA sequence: TGTGCCACGAAAACACACGGGTACGAGCAGTACTTC.

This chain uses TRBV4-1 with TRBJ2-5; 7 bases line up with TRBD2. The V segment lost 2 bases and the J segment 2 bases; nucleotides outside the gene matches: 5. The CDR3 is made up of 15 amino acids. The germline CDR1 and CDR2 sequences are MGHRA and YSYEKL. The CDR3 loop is CASSQPGLEQETQYF. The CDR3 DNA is TGCGCCAGCAGCCAACCCGGACTAGAACAAGAGACCCAGTACTTC.

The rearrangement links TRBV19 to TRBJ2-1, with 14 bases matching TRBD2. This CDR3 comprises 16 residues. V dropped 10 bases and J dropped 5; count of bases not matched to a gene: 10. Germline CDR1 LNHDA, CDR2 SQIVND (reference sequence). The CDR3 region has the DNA TGTGCCACACTACGGACTAGCGGGGGGTCACACAATGAGCAGTTCTTC. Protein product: CATLRTSGGSHNEQFF. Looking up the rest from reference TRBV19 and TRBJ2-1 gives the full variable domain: DGGITQSPKYLFRKEGQNVTLSCEQNLNHDAMYWYRQDPGQGLRLIYYSQIVNDFQKGDIAEGYSVSREKKESFPLTVTSAQKNPTAFYLCATLRTSGGSHNEQFFGPGTRLTVL.

CDR3 residues: CASSNDRANEKLFF. The CDR3 nucleotides are TGTGCCAGCAGCAATGACAGGGCGAATGAAAAACTGTTTTTT. The rearrangement joins TRBV5-6 to TRBJ1-4; 7 bases map to TRBD1. Germline V gives CDR1 SGHDT, CDR2 YYEEEE. The trim removed 4 bases at V and 5 bases at J, leaving 5 bases unmatched. The CDR3 consists of 14 residues. Filled out from reference TRBV5-6 and TRBJ1-4, the complete variable domain reads DAGVTQSPTHLIKTRGQQVTLRCSPKSGHDTVSWYQQALGQGPQFIFQYYEEEERQRGNFPDRFSGHQFPNYSSELNVNALLLGDSALYLCASSNDRANEKLFFGSGTQLSVL.

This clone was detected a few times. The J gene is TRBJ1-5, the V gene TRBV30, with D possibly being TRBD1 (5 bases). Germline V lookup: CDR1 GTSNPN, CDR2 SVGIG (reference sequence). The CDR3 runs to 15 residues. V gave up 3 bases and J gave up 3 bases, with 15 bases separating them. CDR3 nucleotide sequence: TGTGCCTGGAGCTCCGGGGGGGTATACAATCAGCCCCAGCATTTT. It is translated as CAWSSGGVYNQPQHF.

CDR3 region: CASSLGLAGYEQYF. DNA of the CDR3: TGTGCCAGCAGTTTGGGACTAGCGGGTTACGAGCAGTACTTC. J is TRBJ2-7 and V is TRBV6-5; TRBD2 matches 12 bases. Germline V gene data show CDR1 as MNHEY and CDR2 as SVGAGI. The CDR3 covers 14 residues. Losses at the gene ends were 4 bases for V and 4 bases for J; bases not matched to a gene: 2.

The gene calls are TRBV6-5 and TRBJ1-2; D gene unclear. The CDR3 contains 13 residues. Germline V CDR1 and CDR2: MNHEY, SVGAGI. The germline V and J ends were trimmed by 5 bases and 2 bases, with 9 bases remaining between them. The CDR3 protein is CASSPSLNYGYTF. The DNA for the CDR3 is TGTGCCAGCAGTCCGTCCTTAAACTATGGCTACACCTTC.

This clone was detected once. The CDR3 loop is CASSIQSTGGDQPQHF. In nucleotides, the CDR3 is TGTGCCAGTAGTATACAGTCGACAGGTGGGGATCAGCCCCAGCATTTT. The chain uses TRBV19 and TRBJ1-5; tentatively, D is TRBD1 (6 bases). This CDR3 is built from 16 residues. Germline CDR1 and CDR2: LNHDA and SQIVND (reference sequence). V shed 2 bases and J shed 5 bases, with 16 bases lying between them. Using reference TRBV19 and TRBJ1-5 for the parts outside the CDR3, the full variable domain is DGGITQSPKYLFRKEGQNVTLSCEQNLNHDAMYWYRQDPGQGLRLIYYSQIVNDFQKGDIAEGYSVSREKKESFPLTVTSAQKNPTAFYLCASSIQSTGGDQPQHFGDGTRLSIL.

CDR3 bases: TGTGCCAGCAGTTCCCCGGGACTAGCGACCGAAGAGACCCAGTACTTC. This sequence encodes CASSSPGLATEETQYF. The rearrangement joins TRBV6-2 or TRBV6-3 to TRBJ2-5, with 10 bases matching TRBD2. Trimming at V came to 4 bases and at J to 3 bases, leaving 8 bases not matched to a gene. The germline CDR1 and CDR2 sequences are MNHEY and SVGEGT. The CDR3 is made up of 16 amino acids.

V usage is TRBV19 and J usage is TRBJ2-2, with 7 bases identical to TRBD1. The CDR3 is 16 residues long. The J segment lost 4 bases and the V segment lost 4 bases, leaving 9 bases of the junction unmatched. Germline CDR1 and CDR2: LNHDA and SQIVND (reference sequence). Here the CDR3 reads CASSRPTGTVTGELFF. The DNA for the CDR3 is TGTGCCAGTAGTAGACCTACCGGGACAGTCACCGGGGAGCTGTTTTTT.

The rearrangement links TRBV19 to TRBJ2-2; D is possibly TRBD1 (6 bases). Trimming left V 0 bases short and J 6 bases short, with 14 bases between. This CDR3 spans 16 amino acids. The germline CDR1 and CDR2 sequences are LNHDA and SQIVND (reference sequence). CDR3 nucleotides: TGTGCCAGTAGTATAGACAGGGGTGGGAAGGCCGGGGAGCTGTTTTTT. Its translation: CASSIDRGGKAGELFF.

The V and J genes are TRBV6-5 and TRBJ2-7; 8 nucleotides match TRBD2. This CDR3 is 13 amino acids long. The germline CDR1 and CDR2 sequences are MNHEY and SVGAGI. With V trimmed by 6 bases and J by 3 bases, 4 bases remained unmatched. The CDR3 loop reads CASRPAGDYEQYF. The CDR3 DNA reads TGTGCCAGCAGACCAGCGGGAGACTACGAGCAGTACTTC.

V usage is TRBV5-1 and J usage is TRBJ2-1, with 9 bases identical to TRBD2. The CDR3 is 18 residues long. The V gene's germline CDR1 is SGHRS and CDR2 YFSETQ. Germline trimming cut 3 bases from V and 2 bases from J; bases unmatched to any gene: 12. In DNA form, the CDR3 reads TGCGCCAGCAGCTACCGAGGAGCGGGGGGTCCGCCCTACAATGAGCAGTTCTTC. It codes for CASSYRGAGGPPYNEQFF.

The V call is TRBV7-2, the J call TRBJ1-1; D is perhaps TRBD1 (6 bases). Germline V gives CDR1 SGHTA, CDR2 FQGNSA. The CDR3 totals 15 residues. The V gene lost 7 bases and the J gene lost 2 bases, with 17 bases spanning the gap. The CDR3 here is CASIFRGARNTEAFF. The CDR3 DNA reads TGTGCCAGCATCTTTCGGGGGGCGCGTAACACTGAAGCTTTCTTT.

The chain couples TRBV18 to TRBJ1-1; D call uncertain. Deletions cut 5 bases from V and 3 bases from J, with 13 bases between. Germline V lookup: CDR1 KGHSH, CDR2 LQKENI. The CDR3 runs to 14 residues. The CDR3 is CASSVLEGDTEAFF. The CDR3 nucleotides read TGTGCCAGCTCAGTCCTTGAGGGAGACACTGAAGCTTTCTTT.

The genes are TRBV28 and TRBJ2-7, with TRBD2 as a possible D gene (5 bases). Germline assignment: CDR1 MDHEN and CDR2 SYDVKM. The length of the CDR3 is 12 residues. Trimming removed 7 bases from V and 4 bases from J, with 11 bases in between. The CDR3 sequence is CASNWSGYEQYF. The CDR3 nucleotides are TGTGCCAGCAACTGGTCGGGATACGAGCAGTACTTC.

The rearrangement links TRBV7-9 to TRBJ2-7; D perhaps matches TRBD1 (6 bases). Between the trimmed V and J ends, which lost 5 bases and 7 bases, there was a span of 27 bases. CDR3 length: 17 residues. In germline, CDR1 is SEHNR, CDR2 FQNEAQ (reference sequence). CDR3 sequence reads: CASSTNRQVLPPWEQYF. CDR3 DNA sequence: TGTGCCAGCAGCACAAACCGACAGGTCCTCCCCCCGTGGGAGCAGTACTTC.